This is a list of T cell receptor beta chains from one sample in a study of blood T cell repertoires in COVID-19. Profiled with immunoSEQ multiplex PCR; TCRdb holds only in-frame clones, not every one. The table shows 100,000 to 150,000 clones, with approximately 91% occurring only once. Specimen: peripheral blood. The source is a woman older than 75 with acute or convalescent COVID-19. The CDR3 runs from the conserved cysteine through the conserved F or W. The D gene is left open where the match is weak. A clone size is listed for some rows: how often the clone was seen (once, few, many), or a class if it is expanded.

clone_size	v_call	d_call	j_call	cdr3_aa	cdr3_nt
-	TRBV5-5	-	TRBJ1-2	CASSWARDGYTF	TGTGCCAGCAGCTGGGCCAGGGATGGCTACACCTTC
-	TRBV6-6	-	TRBJ2-7	CASTPGSSYEQYF	TGTGCCAGCACCCCGGGGAGCTCCTACGAGCAGTACTTC
-	TRBV28	TRBD1	TRBJ2-3	CASSAGYRGSTDTQYF	TGTGCCAGCAGTGCGGGATACAGGGGGAGCACAGATACGCAGTATTTT
-	TRBV7-2	-	TRBJ1-4	CASSPEYSNEKLFF	TGTGCCAGCAGCCCTGAATACTCTAATGAAAAACTGTTTTTT
-	TRBV5-1	TRBD1	TRBJ1-1	CASSLQGALMNTEAFF	TGCGCCAGCAGCTTACAGGGGGCATTGATGAACACTGAAGCTTTCTTT
-	TRBV12-5	TRBD1	TRBJ1-1	CASGQGAWTEAFF	TGTGCTAGTGGTCAGGGGGCTTGGACTGAAGCTTTCTTT
-	TRBV5-4	TRBD1	TRBJ1-6	CASRNGTGVTNSPLHF	TGTGCCAGCAGAAACGGGACAGGGGTTACTAATTCACCCCTCCACTTT
-	TRBV18	TRBD1	TRBJ2-4	CASSPGTGKNIQYF	TGTGCCAGCTCACCAGGGACAGGGAAAAACATTCAGTACTTC
once	TRBV6-6	-	TRBJ2-1	CASSADFSYNEQFF	TGTGCCAGCAGTGCGGACTTTTCCTACAATGAGCAGTTCTTC
-	TRBV7-8	-	TRBJ1-4	CASSLLSTNEKLFF	TGTGCCAGCAGCCTCCTTTCCACTAATGAAAAACTGTTTTTT
-	TRBV7-2	-	TRBJ2-7	CASSQKRIWAGYEQYF	TGTGCCAGCAGCCAAAAACGGATATGGGCCGGCTACGAGCAGTACTTC
-	TRBV7-6	-	TRBJ1-6	CASSHRDHSPLHF	TGTGCCAGCAGCCACAGGGATCATTCACCCCTCCACTTT
few	TRBV29-1	TRBD2	TRBJ2-5	CSVVLAGGETQYF	TGCAGCGTGGTACTAGCGGGGGGGGAGACCCAGTACTTC
few	TRBV2	-	TRBJ1-2	CASRRDSYGYTF	TGTGCCAGCAGGCGGGACTCCTATGGCTACACCTTC
-	TRBV5-1	TRBD1	TRBJ2-5	CASSLSQGQETQYF	TGCGCCAGCAGCTTGTCGCAGGGACAGGAGACCCAGTACTTC
-	TRBV5-1	TRBD1	TRBJ1-6	CASSLRQGSSPLHF	TGCGCCAGCAGCCTACGACAGGGAAGTTCACCCCTCCACTTT
once	TRBV7-2	-	TRBJ1-1	CASSPTGRNTEAFF	TGTGCCAGCAGCCCGACAGGAAGGAACACTGAAGCTTTCTTT
-	TRBV28	-	TRBJ1-2	CASSSSGVNYGYTF	TGTGCCAGCAGTTCCTCCGGGGTAAACTATGGCTACACCTTC
-	TRBV5-8	-	TRBJ1-6	CASSLDSYNSPLHF	TGTGCCAGCAGCTTGGACAGTTATAATTCACCCCTCCACTTT
-	TRBV3-1/TRBV3-2	-	TRBJ1-6	CASCHSGASNSPLHF	TGTGCCAGCTGTCACTCAGGGGCGTCGAATTCACCCCTCCACTTT
-	TRBV18	TRBD1	TRBJ1-2	CASSPDRSSGYTF	TGTGCCAGCTCACCGGACAGGTCCAGCGGCTACACCTTC
-	TRBV28	-	TRBJ1-2	CASSQGPNGYTF	TGTGCCAGCAGTCAGGGCCCCAATGGCTACACCTTC
-	TRBV23-1	-	TRBJ1-2	CARNPRGGSNYGYTF	TGCGCCAGAAACCCGAGGGGAGGGAGCAACTATGGCTACACCTTC
-	TRBV4-1	-	TRBJ1-6	CASSQTQGYNSPLHF	TGCGCCAGCAGCCAAACACAGGGTTATAATTCACCCCTCCACTTT
-	TRBV6-4	TRBD2	TRBJ2-7	CASSDYGRILGEQYF	TGTGCCAGCAGTGACTACGGGAGGATCCTGGGGGAGCAGTACTTC
-	TRBV7-2	-	TRBJ2-7	CASSIQGSIYEQYF	TGTGCCAGCAGCATACAGGGTTCAATATACGAGCAGTACTTC
-	TRBV5-5	TRBD2	TRBJ2-5	CASSSPGLAGGETQYF	TGTGCCAGCAGCTCGCCGGGACTAGCGGGGGGGGAGACCCAGTACTTC
once	TRBV9	TRBD1	TRBJ1-2	CASSGDRGYGYTF	TGTGCCAGCAGCGGGGACAGGGGCTATGGCTACACCTTC
-	TRBV24-1	-	TRBJ2-2	CATSDILTGELFF	TGTGCCACCAGTGATATACTCACCGGGGAGCTGTTTTTT
-	TRBV5-1	TRBD1	TRBJ2-7	CASSSTGSSYEQYF	TGCGCCAGCAGTTCGACAGGGTCGTCCTACGAGCAGTACTTC
-	TRBV5-8	-	TRBJ1-1	CASSTKTGLTEAFF	TGTGCCAGCAGCACAAAGACAGGTTTAACTGAAGCTTTCTTT
-	TRBV4-1	TRBD1	TRBJ1-4	CASSDRGSTNEKLFF	TGCGCCAGCAGTGACAGGGGTTCAACTAATGAAAAACTGTTTTTT
-	TRBV7-9	-	TRBJ2-5	CASSLRPGVVQETQYF	TGTGCCAGCAGCTTAAGGCCGGGGGTAGTCCAAGAGACCCAGTACTTC
once	TRBV6-5	-	TRBJ2-2	CASRTGTGELFF	TGTGCCAGCAGAACCGGCACCGGGGAGCTGTTTTTT
-	TRBV9	TRBD2	TRBJ2-2	CASSVGLAGNTGELFF	TGTGCCAGCAGCGTAGGACTAGCGGGAAACACCGGGGAGCTGTTTTTT
-	TRBV7-3	TRBD1	TRBJ2-3	CASSLDRGTDTQYF	TGTGCCAGCAGCTTGGACAGGGGCACAGATACGCAGTATTTT
-	TRBV19	-	TRBJ2-7	CASSIALTRNAYEQYF	TGTGCCAGTAGTATAGCCCTTACCAGGAATGCGTACGAGCAGTACTTC
few	TRBV3-1/TRBV3-2	TRBD1	TRBJ1-1	CASSWGQGAGNTEAFF	TGTGCCAGCAGCTGGGGACAGGGGGCCGGTAACACTGAAGCTTTCTTT
-	TRBV5-4	TRBD2	TRBJ2-2	CASSQGLAGGGDTGELFF	TGTGCCAGCAGCCAGGGACTAGCGGGAGGCGGGGACACCGGGGAGCTGTTTTTT
-	TRBV7-2	-	TRBJ2-1	CTSSLTGINYNEQFF	TGTACCAGCAGCTTAACCGGGATCAACTACAATGAGCAGTTCTTC
-	TRBV9	-	TRBJ2-2	CASSPKSGVNTGELFF	TGTGCCAGCAGCCCAAAATCCGGGGTCAACACCGGGGAGCTGTTTTTT
-	TRBV27	-	TRBJ1-1	CASSNLRGGGTEAFF	TGTGCCAGCAGTAATCTTAGGGGGGGAGGCACTGAAGCTTTCTTT
-	TRBV3-1/TRBV3-2	TRBD2	TRBJ2-5	CASGLAGVETQYF	TGTGCCAGCGGACTAGCGGGAGTAGAGACCCAGTACTTC